The 30 T cell receptor beta chains below were found in one sample sequenced in a study of blood T cell repertoires in COVID-19. Repertoires were generated with immunoSEQ multiplex PCR, while TCRdb's copy carries only in-frame clones and drops some. The sample yields about 280,000 clones, around 86% seen once. The sample was peripheral blood. Every receptor here comes from a woman under 40 who had recovered from COVID-19.

The chain employs TRBV28 and TRBJ2-1, with TRBD2 as a possible D gene (6 bases). V lost 6 bases, J lost 10 bases, and 25 bases lay in between. Germline V CDR1 and CDR2: MDHEN, SYDVKM. The length of the CDR3 is 16 residues. In nucleotides, the CDR3 is TGTGCCAGCAGCACAACCCGCGCGGGACCGGTAGGGGAGCAGTTCTTC. It codes for CASSTTRAGPVGEQFF.

The chain's CDR3 is CASSPRTSGNYEQYF. CDR3 sequence (DNA): TGTGCCAGCTCACCCCGGACTAGCGGTAACTACGAGCAGTACTTC. This sequence joins TRBV18 and TRBJ2-7; TRBD2 aligns across 10 bases. J gave up 3 bases and V 3 bases, and 5 bases lay outside the gene matches. The CDR3 has 15 amino acids. Germline CDR1 and CDR2: KGHSH and LQKENI.

This sequence joins TRBV19 and TRBJ2-3; a possible D gene is TRBD2 (6 bases). V dropped 5 bases and J dropped 6 bases, with 12 bases sitting between them. From germline, CDR1 is LNHDA and CDR2 SQIVND (reference sequence). The length of the CDR3 is 13 residues. CDR3 nucleotide sequence: TGTGCCAGTAGTCCGGGACTGTTGGATACGCAGTATTTT. It translates to CASSPGLLDTQYF.

This sequence joins TRBV7-2 and TRBJ2-7; 7 bases fit TRBD2. Germline V gene sequence: CDR1 SGHTA, CDR2 FQGNSA. Trimming removed 6 bases from V and 2 bases from J; junction bases left unmatched: 4. The CDR3 loop spans 13 amino acids. CDR3 sequence reads: CASSLLAAYEQYF. The CDR3 DNA sequence: TGTGCCAGCAGTTTGCTAGCGGCCTACGAGCAGTACTTC. The whole variable domain, remainder taken from reference TRBV7-2 and TRBJ2-7, is GAGVSQSPSNKVTEKGKDVELRCDPISGHTALYWYRQSLGQGLEFLIYFQGNSAPDKSGLPSDRFSAERTGGSVSTLTIQRTQQEDSAVYLCASSLLAAYEQYFGPGTRLTVT.

This clone appeared a few times. J is TRBJ2-3 and V is TRBV4-2, with TRBD2 identical over 9 bases. Germline V lookup: CDR1 LGHNA, CDR2 YNFKEQ. The CDR3 is 17 residues long. V trimming: 1 base; J trimming: 6 bases; junction bases outside the gene matches: 11. The CDR3 loop reads CASSQVSAAGGGDTQYF. The CDR3 nucleotides are TGTGCCAGCAGCCAAGTGTCCGCAGCGGGGGGTGGGGATACGCAGTATTTT.

Written as DNA, the CDR3 is TGTGCCAGCAGTTACCAGGGGGGCATCTTGAACACTGAAGCTTTCTTT. Translation gives CASSYQGGILNTEAFF. The gene calls are TRBV28 and TRBJ1-1, with 7 bases aligning to TRBD1. The V segment lost 4 bases and the J segment 0 bases; nucleotides outside the gene matches: 8. The CDR3 covers 16 residues. Germline V gene sequence: CDR1 MDHEN, CDR2 SYDVKM.

J is TRBJ1-5 and V is TRBV3-1 (or the pseudogene TRBV3-2); D ambiguous. V was clipped by 0 bases and J by 4 bases, with 10 bases between them. The CDR3 sequence is 15 residues long. CDR1 and CDR2 from the germline V gene are LGHDT and YNNKEL (reference sequence). The CDR3 sequence is CASSQDLTANQPQHF. CDR3 DNA sequence: TGTGCCAGCAGCCAAGATCTAACTGCTAATCAGCCCCAGCATTTT.

The sample holds one count of this clone. The chain is built from TRBV27 and TRBJ2-3; the match to TRBD1 covers 8 bases. V shed 6 bases and J 5 bases; nucleotides not matched to a gene: 7. Germline assignment: CDR1 MNHEY and CDR2 SMNVEV (reference sequence). The CDR3 runs to 14 residues. This chain's CDR3 is CASRGGQGLDTQYF. In DNA, the CDR3 is TGTGCCAGCAGGGGTGGACAGGGTCTAGATACGCAGTATTTT.

In this sample, this clone turned up once. This sequence joins TRBV30 and TRBJ1-5; D call uncertain. The CDR3 is 16 amino acids. Germline CDR1 reads GTSNPN; CDR2 reads SVGIG (reference sequence). Trimming shortened V by 4 bases and J by 3 bases, and 19 bases separated the two germline ends. CDR3 protein: CAWNRKTGSANQPQHF. The CDR3 region has the DNA TGTGCCTGGAATCGAAAGACCGGAAGCGCCAATCAGCCCCAGCATTTT.

This rearrangement joins TRBV3-1 (or the pseudogene TRBV3-2) to TRBJ2-1; 8 nucleotides match TRBD2. CDR1 is LGHDT and CDR2 is YNNKEL in the germline V gene (reference sequence). The CDR3 covers 17 residues. J was trimmed by 9 bases and V by 0 bases; bases with no gene match: 13. The CDR3 sequence: CASSQDARQRGTSEQFF. The CDR3 region has the DNA TGTGCCAGCAGCCAAGATGCGCGACAGCGGGGGACGAGTGAGCAGTTCTTC.

The CDR3: CASSIQGYSNQPQHF. The DNA of the CDR3 is TGTGCCAGTAGTATCCAGGGGTATAGCAATCAGCCCCAGCATTTT. The chain links TRBV19 to TRBJ1-5; a possible D gene is TRBD1 (6 bases). The CDR3 spans 15 residues. V lost 3 bases and J 0 bases, leaving 9 bases between the germline ends. Germline-derived CDR1 and CDR2 are LNHDA and SQIVND (reference sequence).

Regarding this clone: Other nucleotide sequences in the sample specify the same CDR3. This chain connects TRBV19 to TRBJ2-7, with 8 bases that match TRBD2. This CDR3 is 14 amino acids long. In germline, CDR1 is LNHDA, CDR2 SQIVND (reference sequence). Trimming removed 6 bases from V and 1 base from J; junction bases left unmatched: 5. The CDR3 sequence: CASSPGGGSYEQYF. As DNA, the CDR3 is TGTGCCAGTAGCCCGGGAGGGGGGTCCTACGAGCAGTACTTC.

The V gene is TRBV5-1, the J gene TRBJ2-5; TRBD1 aligns across 9 bases. The V segment lost 2 bases and the J segment 4 bases; nucleotides outside the gene matches: 9. The CDR3 has 16 amino acids. From germline, CDR1 is SGHRS and CDR2 YFSETQ. DNA for the CDR3: TGCGCCAGCAGCTTAGATATTGGACAGGGGCGAGAGACCCAGTACTTC. The encoded protein is CASSLDIGQGRETQYF.

To note about this clone: The same CDR3 also results from other DNA sequences found in this sample. The V gene is TRBV5-6, the J gene TRBJ2-5; possible D gene TRBD1, 6 bases. Germline V lookup: CDR1 SGHDT, CDR2 YYEEEE. V lost 0 bases, J lost 5 bases, and 8 bases lay in between. The CDR3 totals 13 residues. The CDR3 region is CASSLDRVETQYF. DNA for the CDR3: TGTGCCAGCAGCTTGGACAGGGTGGAGACCCAGTACTTC.

In its sample, this clone was seen once. This rearrangement joins TRBV7-2 to TRBJ2-5, with 8 positions matching TRBD2. The CDR3 is made up of 19 amino acids. V gave up 1 base and J gave up 5 bases; unmatched junction bases: 18. Germline V lookup: CDR1 SGHTA, CDR2 FQGNSA. The CDR3 is CASSLELSGGGRRGETQYF. Here the CDR3 DNA reads TGTGCCAGCAGCTTAGAATTAAGCGGGGGAGGTCGACGCGGGGAGACCCAGTACTTC.

The chain combines TRBV4-3 with TRBJ2-1, with 9 bases that match TRBD2. Losses at the gene ends were 1 base for V and 3 bases for J; bases not matched to a gene: 7. CDR1 and CDR2 from the germline V gene are LGHNA and YSLEER. The CDR3 length is 17 residues. CDR3 protein: CASSQAWGREGYNEQFF. CDR3 DNA sequence: TGCGCCAGCAGCCAAGCCTGGGGGCGGGAGGGCTACAATGAGCAGTTCTTC.

The rearrangement joins TRBV4-1 to TRBJ2-2; 7 nucleotides agree with TRBD1. After removal of 4 bases from V and 2 bases from J, the junction contained 10 bases not matched to a gene. The CDR3 is 17 residues long. Per the germline V gene, CDR1 is MGHRA and CDR2 is YSYEKL. The CDR3 sequence is CASSLIYGTANTGELFF. The CDR3 DNA follows: TGCGCCAGCAGCCTGATCTACGGGACAGCTAACACCGGGGAGCTGTTTTTT.

The chain employs TRBV30 and TRBJ1-1, with a tentative D call TRBD1 (5 bases). The CDR3 contains 11 residues. CDR1 GTSNPN and CDR2 SVGIG come from the germline V gene (reference sequence). The ends were cut back, 0 bases at V and 8 bases at J, with 7 bases in the middle. CDR3 in amino acids: CAWSVQGEAFF. CDR3 DNA sequence: TGTGCCTGGAGTGTCCAGGGAGAAGCTTTCTTT.

The CDR3: CAISTRTDTQYF. The CDR3 DNA follows: TGTGCCATCAGTACGAGGACAGATACGCAGTATTTT. The gene calls are TRBV10-3 and TRBJ2-3; no clear D. The germline V gene encodes CDR1 ENHRY and CDR2 SYGVKD. Trimming shortened V by 5 bases and J by 3 bases, and 6 bases separated the two germline ends. CDR3 length equals 12 residues.

This clone was seen just once. This chain links TRBV6-5 with TRBJ2-3; D not certain. Germline-derived CDR1 and CDR2 are MNHEY and SVGAGI. The V end was cut by 4 bases, the J end by 5 bases, with 4 bases between. The CDR3 runs to 11 residues. The CDR3 loop reads CASSSGDTQYF. DNA of the CDR3: TGTGCCAGCAGTTCCGGAGATACGCAGTATTTT.

This sequence joins TRBV5-1 and TRBJ1-4; TRBD1 matches 8 bases. V shed 4 bases and J 0 bases; nucleotides not matched to a gene: 8. There are 17 residues in the CDR3. The germline CDR1 and CDR2 sequences are SGHRS and YFSETQ. The CDR3 DNA reads TGCGCCAGCAGCGGAGGACAGGGAGAATCAACTAATGAAAAACTGTTTTTT. Its protein is CASSGGQGESTNEKLFF.

The genes are TRBV6-4 and TRBJ2-3; D remains unclear. The germline V gene encodes CDR1 MRHNA and CDR2 SNTAGT. The CDR3 sequence is 15 residues long. V was shortened by 5 bases and J by 0 bases, with 12 bases between the two germline ends. The CDR3 region has the DNA TGTGCCAGCAGTCGCGAGATTTCTAGCACAGATACGCAGTATTTT. Translating it yields CASSREISSTDTQYF.

This sequence joins TRBV6-5 and TRBJ1-3; unclear D gene. Trimming cost V 4 bases and J 0 bases, with 10 bases left between them. Germline V gene sequence: CDR1 MNHEY, CDR2 SVGAGI. The CDR3 runs 15 residues. CDR3 in DNA: TGTGCCAGCAGTTCGACCGGGAACTCTGGAAACACCATATATTTT. Its translation is CASSSTGNSGNTIYF.

V and J are TRBV7-2 and TRBJ1-2; D remains unclear. The CDR3 contains 15 residues. Germline assignment: CDR1 SGHTA and CDR2 FQGNSA. The V and J ends lost 5 bases and 3 bases respectively, with 16 bases between them. The CDR3 bases are TGTGCCAGCAGCCCCTACAACCGGCAGGACTATGGCTACACCTTC. Amino acids: CASSPYNRQDYGYTF.

The rearrangement joins TRBV7-8 to TRBJ2-7; 8 nucleotides align to TRBD1. There are 13 residues in the CDR3. V trimming: 5 bases; J trimming: 3 bases; junction bases outside the gene matches: 3. Germline V gene lookup returns CDR1 SGHVS and CDR2 FQNEAQ. In nucleotides, the CDR3 is TGTGCCAGCAGCAACGGACAGGGCTACGAGCAGTACTTC. Its protein is CASSNGQGYEQYF.

The V and J genes are TRBV29-1 and TRBJ2-7, with 7 positions matching TRBD1. This CDR3 is 13 amino acids long. Per germline, CDR1 SQVTM and CDR2 ANQGSEA. For the CDR3, the DNA is TGCAGTTTCACCTACAGGGGCGGCTACGAGCAGTACTTC. It codes for CSFTYRGGYEQYF.

V usage is TRBV5-1 and J usage is TRBJ2-3; D might be TRBD2 (5 bases). CDR3 length equals 15 residues. Germline V lookup: CDR1 SGHRS, CDR2 YFSETQ. The V end was cut by 0 bases, the J end by 5 bases, with 13 bases between. CDR3: CASSLGSLAGDTQYF. The CDR3 region has the DNA TGCGCCAGCAGCTTGGGGAGCCTAGCAGGAGATACGCAGTATTTT. Filled out from reference TRBV5-1 and TRBJ2-3, the complete variable domain reads KAGVTQTPRYLIKTRGQQVTLSCSPISGHRSVSWYQQTPGQGLQFLFEYFSETQRNKGNFPGRFSGRQFSNSRSEMNVSTLELGDSALYLCASSLGSLAGDTQYFGPGTRLTVL.

The rearrangement links TRBV7-3 to TRBJ2-2; D is perhaps TRBD1 (6 bases). The CDR3 runs to 12 residues. CDR1 and CDR2 from the germline V gene are SGHTA and FQGTGA. Trimming took off 8 bases at V and 3 bases at J, with 7 bases between the two ends. The CDR3 is CASSGDTGELFF. CDR3 sequence (DNA): TGTGCCAGCTCAGGGGACACCGGGGAGCTGTTTTTT.

The rearrangement links TRBV5-6 to TRBJ1-1, with D uncertain. CDR3 length: 17 residues. Trimming removed 2 bases at V and 1 base at J, with 18 bases between. The V gene's germline CDR1 is SGHDT and CDR2 YYEEEE. CDR3 sequence: CASSLLRVRQANTEAFF. The CDR3 bases are TGTGCCAGCAGCTTATTGAGAGTTCGGCAGGCGAACACTGAAGCTTTCTTT.

The V call is TRBV6-5, the J call TRBJ1-1, with TRBD1 identical over 7 bases. The length of the CDR3 is 13 residues. V was clipped by 5 bases and J by 3 bases; unmatched bases: 3. Germline values: CDR1 MNHEY, CDR2 SVGAGI. As DNA, the CDR3 is TGTGCCAGCAGTCAACAGGGGTACACTGAAGCTTTCTTT. It codes for CASSQQGYTEAFF.